One and the same sample provided the 30 T cell receptor beta chains below, sequenced in a study of blood T cells in healthy people across ages (dated by TCRdb to 2014 to 2015). To prepare the library, 5' RACE was applied. This sample was sequenced with an Illumina HiSeq 2500. A second PCR of roughly 7 to 11 cycles was performed with a sample-barcoded 5' primer and a J-beta primer mix. The public reads were reprocessed in TCRdb via fastp at Q25 and MiXCR, keeping in-frame beta chains. For every CDR3 protein sequence, its rows merge into one entry that carries the most common genes and DNA. This sample gives more than 750,000 distinct CDR3 sequences in total; around 29% of them show up just once. Jointly, the top ten make up roughly 10% of the sample. These data were also reused for a study on T cells of mothers and their children.

The sequencing input was blood. Receptors originate from a woman in her 40s in good health.

This chain uses TRBV30 with TRBJ1-1, with D tentatively TRBD1 (5 bases). The V and J ends lost 5 bases and 1 base respectively, with 17 bases between them. The CDR3 is 15 residues long. Germline CDR1 reads GTSNPN; CDR2 reads SVGIG (reference sequence). CDR3 in amino acids: CAWLVRGLSNTEAFF. CDR3 coding DNA: TGTGCCTGGTTGGTGAGGGGACTATCGAACACTGAAGCTTTCTTT.

There are many counts of this clonotype. The chain joins TRBV7-3 to TRBJ1-2; D may be TRBD1 (5 bases). Trimming pared 2 bases from V and 0 bases from J, leaving 13 bases between. The CDR3 covers 16 residues. CDR1 and CDR2 from the germline V gene are SGHTA and FQGTGA. The CDR3 nucleotides read TGTGCCAGCAGCTTACAGGGAGGGGTCGCTAACTATGGCTACACCTTC. As protein: CASSLQGGVANYGYTF.

This clonotype appeared many times. The chain uses TRBV3-1 and TRBJ2-1; D not certain. Germline CDR1 is LGHDT and CDR2 is YNNKEL (reference sequence). The CDR3 extends over 14 amino acids. Trimming pared 5 bases from V and 3 bases from J, leaving 11 bases between. The CDR3 reads CASSDPGDYNEQFF. CDR3 DNA sequence: TGTGCCAGCAGCGACCCAGGCGACTACAATGAGCAGTTCTTC.

V and J are TRBV7-2 and TRBJ2-1; a weak D match, TRBD2 (6 bases). Per germline, CDR1 SGHTA and CDR2 FQGNSA. V was pared by 8 bases and J by 4 bases, with 15 bases between. The CDR3 consists of 14 residues. CDR3 protein: CASETDYSYNEQFF. The CDR3 nucleotides read TGTGCCAGCGAGACGGACTACTCATACAATGAGCAGTTCTTC.

This clonotype was seen many times. V gene TRBV29-1 combines with J gene TRBJ2-3, with 8 bases aligning to TRBD1. Germline CDR1 reads SQVTM; CDR2 reads ANQGSEA. CDR3 length: 15 amino acids. V lost 7 bases to trimming and J lost 2 bases; unmatched junction nucleotides: 11. CDR3 bases: TGCAGCGCCGCGGGTCGGGACAGGCACACAGATACGCAGTATTTT. Residues: CSAAGRDRHTDTQYF.

The chain couples TRBV6-1 to TRBJ1-4; 8 nucleotides align to TRBD1. The V gene end was trimmed by 8 bases and the J gene end by 7 bases; junction bases not matched to a gene: 3. CDR3 length equals 12 residues. Germline-derived CDR1 and CDR2 are MNHNS and SASEGT. The CDR3 DNA follows: TGTGCCAGCGGGACAGGCACTGAAAAACTGTTTTTT. Protein: CASGTGTEKLFF.

This clonotype was detected ten times or more. The V call is TRBV3-1, the J call TRBJ2-2; 10 bases match TRBD1. The CDR3 is made up of 17 amino acids. V gave up 2 bases and J gave up 1 base; unmatched junction bases: 4. Germline lookup yields CDR1 LGHDT and CDR2 YNNKEL (reference sequence). The CDR3 protein is CASSQYRDRGNTGELFF. For the CDR3, the DNA is TGTGCCAGCAGCCAATACCGGGACAGGGGGAACACCGGGGAGCTGTTTTTT.

The chain employs TRBV4-2 and TRBJ2-7; weak D call: TRBD1 (5 bases). The CDR3 covers 18 residues. V lost 0 bases to trimming and J lost 0 bases, with 18 bases between them. Germline V gives CDR1 LGHNA, CDR2 YNFKEQ. CDR3 sequence (DNA): TGTGCCAGCAGCCAAGATTTGGGTCGTCAGGGCCTCTCCTACGAGCAGTACTTC. It is translated as CASSQDLGRQGLSYEQYF.

This clonotype was seen only a few times. The J gene is TRBJ2-7, the V gene TRBV5-1; 9 nucleotides match TRBD1. V lost 4 bases to trimming and J lost 5 bases; unmatched junction nucleotides: 7. CDR1 and CDR2 (germline): SGHRS, YFSETQ. CDR3 length: 14 residues. The CDR3 nucleotides are TGCGCCAGCAGCGCGGGACAGGGAGGCAACGAGCAGTACTTC. This translates into CASSAGQGGNEQYF.

This clonotype occurred many times. The CDR3 DNA reads as TGTGCCACCGGGACCTTAGAGCAAGAGACCCAGTACTTC. Translation gives CATGTLEQETQYF. V usage is TRBV24-1 and J usage is TRBJ2-5; D possibly matches TRBD1 or TRBD2 (5 bases each). CDR3 length equals 13 residues. Germline V CDR1 and CDR2: KGHDR, SFDVKD. Trimming shortened V by 9 bases and J by 2 bases, and 12 bases separated the two germline ends.

In this sample, this clonotype turned up many times. V is TRBV7-2 and J is TRBJ2-7; maybe TRBD1 (6 bases). Trimming removed 3 bases from V and 4 bases from J, with 13 bases in between. CDR1 SGHTA and CDR2 FQGNSA come from the germline V gene. This CDR3 is built from 14 residues. CDR3 sequence reads: CASSFRRGGYEQYF. The CDR3 DNA sequence: TGTGCCAGCAGCTTTCGCAGGGGTGGATACGAGCAGTACTTC.

The chain has TRBV12-5 and TRBJ2-3; 12 bases are shared with TRBD2. The CDR3 has 16 amino acids. J lost 7 bases, V lost 0 bases, and 5 bases had no gene match. Germline CDR1 reads LGHNT; CDR2 reads FRNRAP. The CDR3 reads CASGLVSSGGENTQYF. The CDR3 DNA sequence: TGTGCTAGTGGTTTGGTATCTAGCGGGGGGGAGAATACGCAGTATTTT.

The V and J genes are TRBV5-1 and TRBJ2-1; TRBD2 matches at 9 bases. The CDR3 is 17 residues long. Trimming took 0 bases from V and 0 from J; bases not matched to a gene: 4. The germline gives CDR1 SGHRS, CDR2 YFSETQ. The DNA for the CDR3 is TGCGCCAGCAGCTTGGAGGGCGGGGGGGCCTCCTACAATGAGCAGTTCTTC. Residues: CASSLEGGGASYNEQFF.

This clonotype was observed at least ten times. The gene calls are TRBV5-1 and TRBJ2-7; tentatively, D is TRBD2 (6 bases). Germline values: CDR1 SGHRS, CDR2 YFSETQ. Between the trimmed V and J ends, which lost 5 bases and 3 bases, there was a span of 15 bases. This CDR3 region has 14 residues. The CDR3 here is CASSQAVEGYEQYF. CDR3 nucleotides: TGCGCCAGCAGTCAGGCGGTGGAGGGCTACGAGCAGTACTTC.

This clonotype showed up just a few times. The chain combines TRBV27 with TRBJ1-4, with 8 positions matching TRBD1. The germline gives CDR1 MNHEY, CDR2 SMNVEV (reference sequence). V was clipped by 1 base and J by 4 bases; unmatched bases: 5. The CDR3 spans 16 residues. CDR3 in DNA: TGTGCCAGCAGTTTATGGGTCGGACAGGGTAATGAAAAACTGTTTTTT. As protein: CASSLWVGQGNEKLFF.

This clonotype was seen only a few times. This rearrangement joins TRBV4-1 to TRBJ2-7, with 7 bases identical to TRBD2. CDR3 length: 13 residues. Trimming cost V 4 bases and J 5 bases; bases outside gene matches: 5. Germline V gives CDR1 MGHRA, CDR2 YSYEKL. CDR3 residues: CASSRARGDEQYF. The CDR3 nucleotides are TGCGCCAGCAGCCGAGCTCGGGGGGACGAGCAGTACTTC.

The rearrangement joins TRBV6-2 or TRBV6-3 to TRBJ1-1; D perhaps matches TRBD1 (6 bases). Germline-derived CDR1 and CDR2 are MNHEY and SVGEGT. Trimming removed 5 bases from V and 6 bases from J, with 13 bases in between. The CDR3 spans 13 residues. This CDR3 is CASSNYRTAEAFF. CDR3 in DNA: TGTGCCAGCAGTAATTATAGGACAGCTGAAGCTTTCTTT.

The rearrangement links TRBV19 to TRBJ2-1; the D is unclear. Judging by the DNA end, TRBJ2-7 fits better; the J call may be wrong. The CDR3 sequence is 15 residues long. Germline CDR1 is LNHDA and CDR2 is SQIVND (reference sequence). CDR3 DNA sequence: TGTGCCAGTAGTATTTCTGACAACTATTACAATGAGCAGTACTTC. Translating gives CASSISDNYYNEQYF.

The rearrangement joins TRBV12-3 or TRBV12-4 to TRBJ2-1, with 9 bases fitting TRBD2. The CDR3 covers 14 residues. V shed 5 bases and J 4 bases; nucleotides not matched to a gene: 3. CDR3 loop: CASSQTSGYNEQFF. As DNA, the CDR3 is TGTGCCAGCAGTCAGACTAGCGGTTACAATGAGCAGTTCTTC.

This chain links TRBV19 with TRBJ1-2; D unresolved. The length of the CDR3 is 13 residues. CDR1 LNHDA and CDR2 SQIVND come from the germline V gene (reference sequence). Trimming cost V 3 bases and J 7 bases, with 12 bases left between them. CDR3: CASSIGERIGYTF. The CDR3 DNA is TGTGCCAGTAGTATCGGGGAAAGGATTGGCTACACCTTC.

J is TRBJ1-1 and V is TRBV5-1; D not resolved. This CDR3 has 13 amino acids. Per the germline V gene, CDR1 is SGHRS and CDR2 is YFSETQ. The ends were cut back, 2 bases at V and 1 base at J, with 6 bases in the middle. In DNA, the CDR3 is TGCGCCAGCAGCTTCGAAGCGAACACTGAAGCTTTCTTT. Translation: CASSFEANTEAFF.

The V and J genes are TRBV6-5 and TRBJ1-2; D is ambiguous. V was shortened by 2 bases and J by 8 bases, with 12 bases between the two germline ends. CDR3 size: 13 residues. Germline V lookup: CDR1 MNHEY, CDR2 SVGAGI. The CDR3 DNA reads TGTGCCAGCAGTTACCGGGGAAATGAGGGCTACACCTTC. Protein: CASSYRGNEGYTF.

The chain carries TRBV3-1 and TRBJ2-7; maybe TRBD2 (6 bases). The DNA end favors TRBJ2-5, so the J call may be wrong. Germline CDR1 reads LGHDT; CDR2 reads YNNKEL (reference sequence). The CDR3 runs to 14 residues. The CDR3 loop is CASSQDSDGGTQYF. The CDR3 region has the DNA TGTGCCAGCAGCCAAGATTCTGACGGGGGGACCCAGTACTTC.

This clonotype was counted ten times or more. No DNA is shown, since the ends of the CDR3 on it are uncertain; the CDR3 is the one TCRdb lists. The rearrangement uses TRBV7-3 and TRBJ1-1; the table's TRBD1 call for D was not verified on the DNA. The CDR3 is made up of 14 amino acids, end residues included. The germline V gene encodes CDR1 SGHTA and CDR2 FQGTGA. The CDR3 sequence: CASSSFGPGTEAFF.

At least ten counts were recorded for this clonotype. The chain combines TRBV5-1 with TRBJ2-7, with D uncertain. V lost 1 base and J 4 bases, leaving 12 bases between the germline ends. There are 14 residues in the CDR3. The germline V gene encodes CDR1 SGHRS and CDR2 YFSETQ. CDR3 in DNA: TGCGCCAGCAGCTTGACATCGACGGTATACGAGCAGTACTTC. Translating it yields CASSLTSTVYEQYF.

The table lists this clonotype with a few counts. This chain uses TRBV7-9 with TRBJ2-1, with 7 nucleotides matching TRBD2. The germline V gene encodes CDR1 SEHNR and CDR2 FQNEAQ (reference sequence). V gave up 10 bases and J gave up 1 base; unmatched junction bases: 7. This CDR3 has 14 amino acids. The CDR3 sequence: CATRGAGSYNEQFF. In DNA form, the CDR3 reads TGTGCCACGAGAGGAGCGGGATCCTACAATGAGCAGTTCTTC.

This clonotype was recorded many times. One end of the junction varies from germline; a read error may be responsible. The CDR3 nucleotides are TGTGCCAGCAGCCAGGACCGGAGAGGCTACACCTTC. This gives the protein CASSQDRRGYTF. The chain links TRBV4-1 to TRBJ1-2; D is uncertain. This CDR3 has 12 residues. The germline CDR1 and CDR2 sequences are MGHRA and YSYEKL.

The sample holds many counts of this clonotype. J is TRBJ2-3 and V is TRBV29-1; 14 bases are shared with TRBD2. The CDR3 loop spans 15 amino acids. Trimming cost V 5 bases and J 3 bases; bases outside gene matches: 4. Germline CDR1 is SQVTM and CDR2 is ANQGSEA. CDR3 DNA: TGCAGCGTTACCGGGACTAGCGGGGGAACAGATACGCAGTATTTT. Residues: CSVTGTSGGTDTQYF.

This chain uses TRBV11-1 with TRBJ2-7; D could derive from TRBD1 or TRBD2 (6 bases each). V lost 5 bases, J lost 6 bases, and 14 bases lay in between. The CDR3 contains 13 residues. The germline CDR1 and CDR2 sequences are SGHAT and FQDESV (reference sequence). CDR3 sequence: CASSIGRGGEQYF. The DNA of the CDR3 is TGTGCCAGCAGCATCGGCAGGGGAGGCGAGCAGTACTTC.

V usage is TRBV7-2 and J usage is TRBJ2-2, with D possibly matching TRBD2 (6 bases). The ends were cut back, 1 base at V and 3 bases at J, with 12 bases in the middle. Germline V gene sequence: CDR1 SGHTA, CDR2 FQGNSA. CDR3 length: 16 amino acids. The DNA of the CDR3 is TGTGCCAGCAGCTTAGTAGGCGGGGATTACACCGGGGAGCTGTTTTTT. The encoded protein is CASSLVGGDYTGELFF.